This T cell receptor (beta chain) was captured in a study of human thymus T cells. A word on this clone: No antigen is known for it.

Resected material from corrective heart surgery provided the thymus tissue analysed. Healthy Finnish infants having corrective surgery for congenital heart defects served as donors. Only in-frame clones appear in the TCRdb table, and some are missing; sequencing was by immunoSEQ multiplex PCR. There are tens of thousands of clones in the sample; 90% to 97% occur only once, and around 0.03% lies in the top ten. General study results and limits: It looked as if thymic and blood repertoires used V and J genes in a biased way. Highly overlapping thymic repertoires in unrelated individuals were reported by related research.

The V and J ends lost 0 bases and 4 bases, in that order; junction bases with no gene match: 11. The germline V gene encodes CDR1 LNHDA and CDR2 SQIVND (reference sequence). The CDR3 loop spans 18 amino acids. This chain connects TRBV19 to TRBJ2-3; 9 nucleotides align to TRBD2. The source material was thymus tissue. The TCR sequence derives from a boy under three years old with a congenital heart defect but otherwise immunologically healthy. Here the CDR3 reads CASSIDPLMAGGPDTQYF. In nucleotides, the CDR3 is TGTGCCAGTAGTATAGACCCCCTCATGGCGGGAGGGCCAGATACGCAGTATTTT. The variable domain in full, completed from reference TRBV19 and TRBJ2-3, reads DGGITQSPKYLFRKEGQNVTLSCEQNLNHDAMYWYRQDPGQGLRLIYYSQIVNDFQKGDIAEGYSVSREKKESFPLTVTSAQKNPTAFYLCASSIDPLMAGGPDTQYFGPGTRLTVL.